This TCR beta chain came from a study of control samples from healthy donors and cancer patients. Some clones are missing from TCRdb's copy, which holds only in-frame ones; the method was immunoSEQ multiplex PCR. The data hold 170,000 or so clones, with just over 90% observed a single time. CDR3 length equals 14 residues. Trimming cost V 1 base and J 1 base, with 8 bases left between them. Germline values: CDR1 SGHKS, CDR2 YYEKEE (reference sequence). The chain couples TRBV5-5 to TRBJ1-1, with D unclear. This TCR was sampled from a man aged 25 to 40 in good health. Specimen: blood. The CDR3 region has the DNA TGTGCCAGCAGCTTGCGCACAGAGAACACTGAAGCTTTCTTT. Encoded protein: CASSLRTENTEAFF.